This TCR beta chain was captured by sequencing in a study of blood T cell repertoires in COVID-19. Study background: Acute-phase and convalescent COVID-19 samples originated in the United States, Italy and Spain.

This study enrolled people aged roughly 18 to 89 from about two dozen US geographic areas. Assignments of participants to cohorts depended upon their own reported clinical history. In the authors' methods: Amplified reference gene primers provided the basis for estimating nucleated cell counts. Repertoires were generated with immunoSEQ multiplex PCR, while TCRdb's copy carries only in-frame clones and drops some. V and J calls and clone size come straight from that table; D and trimming were deduced from the DNA. This table holds about 190,000 clones, approximately 82% found once. The V segment lost 4 bases and the J segment 11 bases; nucleotides outside the gene matches: 19. This CDR3 comprises 16 residues. Germline CDR1 is SGHTA and CDR2 is FQGNSA.

The sequenced sample was PBMCs or T cells enriched from blood (not recorded which). The V call is TRBV7-2, the J call TRBJ1-1, with TRBD1 matching 7 bases. This TCR came from a woman aged 60-75 years with acute COVID-19. The CDR3 coding sequence is TGTGCCAGCAGCTCGGTCCGGACAGGCGGCTCGTTGGGTGCTTTCTTT. Translation gives CASSSVRTGGSLGAFF. Filled out from reference TRBV7-2 and TRBJ1-1, the complete variable domain reads GAGVSQSPSNKVTEKGKDVELRCDPISGHTALYWYRQSLGQGLEFLIYFQGNSAPDKSGLPSDRFSAERTGGSVSTLTIQRTQQEDSAVYLCASSSVRTGGSLGAFFGQGTRLTVV.